The 27 T cell receptor beta chains in this list originate from one sample, sequenced in a study of identical twins. TCRdb used MiXCR to reprocess the 5' RACE reads, holding one entry per CDR3 protein. This sample has about 200,000 distinct CDR3 sequences, with over 5.5% found just once. These data were also reused for a study on T cells expressing NK-cell markers.

The sequencing input was CD8+ T cells sorted from blood. Receptors originate from a woman younger than 30 in good health.

The chain links TRBV6-5 to TRBJ2-1; the D gene is possibly TRBD1 (5 bases). Trimming cost V 6 bases and J 5 bases, with 8 bases left between them. In germline, CDR1 is MNHEY, CDR2 SVGAGI. The CDR3 totals 12 residues. CDR3 region: CASRQVDNEQFF. The CDR3 nucleotides are TGTGCCAGCAGACAGGTCGACAATGAGCAGTTCTTC.

The chain joins TRBV6-5 to TRBJ2-7; tentative D call: TRBD1 (5 bases). This CDR3 comprises 15 residues. Germline V gene lookup returns CDR1 MNHEY and CDR2 SVGAGI. V lost 4 bases and J lost 2, with 15 bases in between. The CDR3 nucleotides are TGTGCCAGCAGTTCCCAAAGTGACAGCGCCTACGAGCAGTACTTC. Amino acid sequence: CASSSQSDSAYEQYF.

A few counts support this clonotype. The chain combines TRBV5-6 with TRBJ2-3, with TRBD2 matching 12 bases. The V and J ends lost 9 bases and 3 bases, in that order; junction bases with no gene match: 5. This CDR3 region has 14 residues. Germline CDR1 is SGHDT and CDR2 is YYEEEE. The DNA of the CDR3 is TGTGCCACAAGACTAGCGGGAGTTACAGATACGCAGTATTTT. Its protein product is CATRLAGVTDTQYF.

The table lists this clonotype with many counts. The rearrangement uses TRBV11-2 and TRBJ2-7; D is ambiguous. There are 11 residues in the CDR3. Trimming took off 1 base at V and 5 bases at J, with 3 bases between the two ends. Germline CDR1 and CDR2: SGHAT and FQNNGV. The CDR3 sequence is CASSLGDEQYF. CDR3 DNA: TGTGCCAGCAGCTTAGGGGACGAGCAGTACTTC.

Only a few counts were recorded for this clonotype. The chain couples TRBV12-3 or TRBV12-4 to TRBJ2-5; D may match TRBD1 or TRBD2 (5 bases each). V was shortened by 6 bases and J by 4 bases, with 18 bases between the two germline ends. This CDR3 comprises 15 residues. The CDR3 region has the DNA TGTGCCAGCAGCCCCGGGACCCGGTGGGGAGAGACCCAGTACTTC. Protein sequence: CASSPGTRWGETQYF.

This clonotype was counted many times. DNA for the CDR3: TGTGCCAGCAGCGCACCCGGGACGGTCCTTGGTACGGAGACCCAGTACTTC. Translating gives CASSAPGTVLGTETQYF. V usage is TRBV7-9 and J usage is TRBJ2-5, with D perhaps being TRBD1 or TRBD2 (5 bases each). V lost 5 bases and J 5 bases, leaving 24 bases between the germline ends. CDR3 length: 17 amino acids. CDR1 and CDR2 (germline): SEHNR, FQNEAQ (reference sequence).

In this sample, this clonotype turned up a few times. This chain links TRBV7-9 with TRBJ2-1, with D possibly TRBD2 on 6 matching bases. The CDR3 has 14 amino acids. The germline gives CDR1 SEHNR, CDR2 FQNEAQ (reference sequence). Trimming took off 7 bases at V and 4 bases at J, with 14 bases between the two ends. The CDR3 loop is CASTGGPWYNEQFF. CDR3 nucleotides: TGTGCCAGCACCGGAGGGCCTTGGTACAATGAGCAGTTCTTC.

The chain carries TRBV5-5 and TRBJ1-2; D is uncertain. With 0 bases removed from V and 4 bases from J, the gap between germline ends came to 13 bases. CDR1 and CDR2 (germline): SGHKS, YYEKEE (reference sequence). The CDR3 covers 15 residues. The CDR3 protein is CASSLDVSLIYGYTF. In nucleotides, the CDR3 is TGTGCCAGCAGCTTGGACGTATCCCTGATCTATGGCTACACCTTC.

A single count supports this clonotype. J is TRBJ2-2 and V is TRBV7-9; no firm D call. The CDR3 length is 16 residues. Germline assignment: CDR1 SEHNR and CDR2 FQNEAQ (reference sequence). Trimming shortened V by 4 bases and J by 0 bases, and 12 bases separated the two germline ends. The CDR3 sequence: CASSWAPDANTGELFF. DNA of the CDR3: TGTGCCAGCAGCTGGGCCCCGGATGCGAACACCGGGGAGCTGTTTTTT. Full variable domain (missing parts from reference TRBV7-9 and TRBJ2-2): DTGVSQNPRHKITKRGQNVTFRCDPISEHNRLYWYRQTLGQGPEFLTYFQNEAQLEKSRLLSDRFSAERPKGSFSTLEIQRTEQGDSAMYLCASSWAPDANTGELFFGEGSRLTVL.

Only a few counts were recorded for this clonotype. This sequence joins TRBV20-1 and TRBJ2-2; the D gene is possibly TRBD2 (6 bases). CDR1 is DFQATT and CDR2 is SNEGSKA in the germline V gene (reference sequence). Trimming removed 4 bases from V and 1 base from J, with 7 bases in between. The CDR3 spans 13 residues. For the CDR3, the DNA is TGCAGTGCTACGGGGGTGAACACCGGGGAGCTGTTTTTT. This gives the protein CSATGVNTGELFF.

V gene TRBV12-3 or TRBV12-4 combines with J gene TRBJ2-1; D gene uncertain. The CDR3 loop spans 13 amino acids. Trimming stripped 3 bases from V and 5 bases from J, with 8 bases between. The CDR3 nucleotides are TGTGCCAGCAGTTTGATTCTTAACAATGAGCAGTTCTTC. Translating it yields CASSLILNNEQFF.

This clonotype came up a few times. The chain carries TRBV6-2 or TRBV6-3 and TRBJ2-1; D tentatively fits TRBD1 or TRBD2 (6 bases each). Looked up from germline, CDR1 is MNHEY and CDR2 is SVGEGT. The germline V and J ends were trimmed by 5 bases and 1 base, with 12 bases remaining between them. The CDR3 consists of 15 residues. The CDR3 sequence: CASSETGGSYNEQFF. DNA of the CDR3: TGTGCCAGCAGTGAGACAGGAGGGTCCTACAATGAGCAGTTCTTC.

This clonotype was counted only a few times. The chain links TRBV5-6 to TRBJ2-1, with D possibly TRBD2 on 5 matching bases. Germline CDR1 and CDR2: SGHDT and YYEEEE. The length of the CDR3 is 16 residues. V lost 4 bases and J 0 bases, leaving 14 bases between the germline ends. The CDR3 sequence is CASSPEAVSSYNEQFF. DNA for the CDR3: TGTGCCAGCAGCCCAGAAGCGGTGAGCTCCTACAATGAGCAGTTCTTC.

This rearrangement joins TRBV4-1 to TRBJ1-2, with D perhaps matching TRBD1 (5 bases). The CDR3 has 15 residues. Trimming shortened V by 0 bases and J by 5 bases, and 13 bases separated the two germline ends. CDR1 and CDR2 (germline): MGHRA, YSYEKL. CDR3 DNA: TGCGCCAGCAGCCAAGATCAACGGGGCACATATGGCTACACCTTC. Protein sequence: CASSQDQRGTYGYTF.

This clonotype showed up many times. In nucleotides, the CDR3 is TGCAGTGCTCTTTTGGGGGGGGCCGGGACCGGGGAGCTGTTTTTT. This sequence encodes CSALLGGAGTGELFF. The V and J genes are TRBV20-1 and TRBJ2-2; weak D call: TRBD2 (7 bases). There are 15 residues in the CDR3. V was pared by 5 bases and J by 5 bases, with 18 bases between. Germline CDR1 is DFQATT and CDR2 is SNEGSKA (reference sequence).

This clonotype showed up just a few times. The rearrangement joins TRBV9 to TRBJ2-3, with D possibly matching TRBD2 (6 bases). This CDR3 comprises 17 residues. The ends were cut back, 4 bases at V and 2 bases at J, with 20 bases in the middle. Germline lookup yields CDR1 SGDLS and CDR2 YYNGEE. The DNA for the CDR3 is TGTGCCAGCAGCCCTTACCCGGGACTTACCTTCACAGATACGCAGTATTTT. It is translated as CASSPYPGLTFTDTQYF.

In its sample, this clonotype was seen a few times. This sequence joins TRBV7-9 and TRBJ1-2, with 8 positions matching TRBD1. The CDR3 sequence is 15 residues long. With V trimmed by 5 bases and J by 1 base, 6 bases remained unmatched. CDR1 is SEHNR and CDR2 is FQNEAQ in the germline V gene (reference sequence). The CDR3, as DNA: TGTGCCAGCAGCCCGCGGACAGGGAATAACTATGGCTACACCTTC. Translating it yields CASSPRTGNNYGYTF.

This clonotype was observed a handful of times. J is TRBJ2-2 and V is TRBV2, with a possible D match to TRBD2 (6 bases). Germline loops: CDR1 SNHLY, CDR2 FYNNEI. The CDR3 runs 15 residues. V was pared by 3 bases and J by 1 base, with 9 bases between. CDR3 amino acids: CASSDVAENTGELFF. CDR3 DNA: TGTGCCAGCAGTGATGTAGCGGAGAACACCGGGGAGCTGTTTTTT.

The sample holds a few counts of this clonotype. This chain joins TRBV14 and TRBJ1-2; D is perhaps TRBD1 (5 bases). CDR1 is SGHDN, CDR2 FVKESK, per germline. This CDR3 is 14 amino acids long. Trimming cost V 1 base and J 8 bases, with 14 bases left between them. This CDR3 is CASSQGAGLGGYTF. CDR3 nucleotide sequence: TGTGCCAGCAGCCAAGGGGCAGGGTTAGGCGGCTACACCTTC.

V is TRBV20-1 and J is TRBJ1-1, with no clear D. The length of the CDR3 is 12 residues. The germline V gene encodes CDR1 DFQATT and CDR2 SNEGSKA (reference sequence). V was clipped by 6 bases and J by 4 bases, with 12 bases between them. CDR3 region: CSATRAGTEAFF. CDR3 DNA sequence: TGCAGTGCCACTAGGGCGGGCACTGAAGCTTTCTTT.

This clonotype appeared a few times. The chain combines TRBV12-3 or TRBV12-4 with TRBJ1-1; D is unclear. V was shortened by 10 bases and J by 11 bases, with 11 bases between the two germline ends. This CDR3 has 9 amino acids. The CDR3, as DNA: TGTGCCACAGAGACCGGGGCTTTCTTT. Translated: CATETGAFF.

This clonotype was seen at least ten times. The chain employs TRBV20-1 and TRBJ2-7; 7 nucleotides align to TRBD2. The V segment lost 3 bases and the J segment 3 bases; nucleotides outside the gene matches: 11. The CDR3 has 15 amino acids. CDR1 DFQATT and CDR2 SNEGSKA come from the germline V gene (reference sequence). This CDR3 reads CSASSLGGKLYEQYF. The CDR3 nucleotides read TGCAGTGCTAGCTCGTTGGGGGGGAAACTCTACGAGCAGTACTTC.

The genes are TRBV28 and TRBJ2-7; the D is unclear. Trimming took off 6 bases at V and 0 bases at J, with 6 bases between the two ends. The CDR3 runs 12 residues. Germline lookup yields CDR1 MDHEN and CDR2 SYDVKM. The CDR3 protein is CASSHVSYEQYF. CDR3 DNA sequence: TGTGCCAGCAGCCACGTCTCCTACGAGCAGTACTTC.

This clonotype was found a few times. This chain links TRBV4-2 with TRBJ1-1; D call uncertain. The CDR3 consists of 14 residues. The germline V and J ends were trimmed by 2 bases and 4 bases, with 11 bases remaining between them. Per the germline V gene, CDR1 is LGHNA and CDR2 is YNFKEQ. The CDR3 nucleotides read TGTGCCAGCAGCCAACGGGATCTCGGCACTGAAGCTTTCTTT. Amino acids: CASSQRDLGTEAFF.

This clonotype turned up a few times. The chain combines TRBV12-3 or TRBV12-4 with TRBJ1-1; D ambiguous. Between the trimmed V and J ends, which lost 5 bases and 1 base, there was a span of 8 bases. This CDR3 contains 13 residues. The CDR3 loop reads CASSRLSNTEAFF. The CDR3, as DNA: TGTGCCAGCAGTCGTCTCTCGAACACTGAAGCTTTCTTT.

This clonotype was observed a handful of times. The CDR3 loop reads CASSRPWTGVIEKLFF. CDR3 sequence (DNA): TGTGCCAGCAGCCGCCCCTGGACAGGGGTAATTGAAAAACTGTTTTTT. The chain uses TRBV7-9 and TRBJ1-4, with 9 bases aligning to TRBD1. Germline V gives CDR1 SEHNR, CDR2 FQNEAQ (reference sequence). V was pared by 5 bases and J by 7 bases, with 11 bases of the junction left unmatched. This CDR3 has 16 residues.

This clonotype was seen more than once but under ten times. CDR3 sequence reads: CASSFSGAYEQYF. CDR3 DNA sequence: TGTGCCAGCAGTTTCTCCGGGGCTTACGAGCAGTACTTC. The rearrangement uses TRBV27 and TRBJ2-7; either TRBD1 or TRBD2 may supply D (5 bases each). The CDR3 is made up of 13 amino acids. V dropped 3 bases and J dropped 4 bases, with 10 bases sitting between them. Germline-derived CDR1 and CDR2 are MNHEY and SMNVEV (reference sequence).